Below are 27 T cell receptor beta chains sequenced from a single sample in a study of control samples from healthy donors and cancer patients. The data were produced by immunoSEQ multiplex PCR, yet TCRdb's version contains in-frame clones alone and is incomplete. This table has 130,000 to 150,000 clones, approximately 92% appearing once. The sequencing sample was made of blood. The receptors were sampled from a man aged 25 to 45 in good health.

The chain joins TRBV6-1 to TRBJ2-2, with D possibly matching TRBD1 (5 bases). The V gene's germline CDR1 is MNHNS and CDR2 SASEGT. V shed 2 bases and J shed 1 base, with 5 bases lying between them. This CDR3 is built from 14 residues. CDR3 DNA sequence: TGTGCCAGCAGTGAAACAGGGAACACCGGGGAGCTGTTTTTT. The encoded protein is CASSETGNTGELFF.

The rearrangement uses TRBV15 and TRBJ1-1; TRBD1 is a possible D gene (6 bases). The CDR3 has 13 amino acids. Germline CDR1 LNHNV, CDR2 YYDKDF (reference sequence). V lost 5 bases and J lost 6, with 13 bases in between. The DNA of the CDR3 is TGTGCCACCAGCTGGAAGACAGGCTCTGAAGCTTTCTTT. Translated, it gives CATSWKTGSEAFF.

The table lists this clone with a few counts. The genes are TRBV6-4 and TRBJ2-3, with 9 nucleotides matching TRBD1. In germline, CDR1 is MRHNA, CDR2 SNTAGT. Losses at the gene ends were 3 bases for V and 1 base for J; bases not matched to a gene: 2. CDR3 length equals 15 residues. This CDR3 reads CASSETGGGTDTQYF. The CDR3 DNA sequence: TGTGCCAGCAGTGAGACAGGGGGGGGCACAGATACGCAGTATTTT.

The CDR3 protein is CASSPGQGSYHGELFF. Here the CDR3 DNA reads TGTGCCAGCAGCCCAGGACAGGGCTCTTATCACGGGGAGCTGTTTTTT. The V and J genes are TRBV11-3 and TRBJ2-2, with 8 positions matching TRBD1. The CDR3 sequence is 16 residues long. Unmatched junction bases numbered 12, after V lost 5 bases and J lost 7 bases. CDR1 and CDR2 from the germline V gene are SGHNT and YENEEA.

CDR3: CASSATGTQRETQYF. The CDR3 region has the DNA TGTGCCAGCAGCGCGACCGGGACGCAGCGGGAGACCCAGTACTTC. V and J are TRBV5-4 and TRBJ2-5; TRBD1 or TRBD2 may be the D gene (5 bases each). Germline CDR1 is SGHNT and CDR2 is YYREEE (reference sequence). V gave up 4 bases and J gave up 5 bases, with 18 bases separating them. The CDR3 is 15 residues long.

The chain recombines TRBV3-1 (or the pseudogene TRBV3-2) with TRBJ2-2, with 10 bases fitting TRBD1. CDR1 is LGHDT, CDR2 YNNKEL, per germline (reference sequence). The J segment lost 5 bases and the V segment lost 3 bases, leaving 3 bases of the junction unmatched. The CDR3 spans 15 residues. The CDR3 here is CASSHSDRGTGELFF. CDR3 DNA: TGTGCCAGCAGCCATTCGGACAGGGGGACCGGGGAGCTGTTTTTT.

This clone is a singleton in its sample. The rearrangement joins TRBV30 to TRBJ2-3; TRBD1 matches 7 bases. Germline V gene lookup returns CDR1 GTSNPN and CDR2 SVGIG (reference sequence). The CDR3 has 12 residues. The V gene end was trimmed by 4 bases and the J gene end by 4 bases; junction bases not matched to a gene: 2. CDR3 sequence: CAWKTGSDTQYF. The CDR3 region has the DNA TGTGCCTGGAAGACAGGGTCAGATACGCAGTATTTT. Together with reference TRBV30 and TRBJ2-3, the CDR3 gives the full variable domain: SQTIHQWPATLVQPVGSPLSLECTVEGTSNPNLYWYRQAAGRGLQLLFYSVGIGQISSEVPQNLSASRPQDRQFILSSKKLLLSDSGFYLCAWKTGSDTQYFGPGTRLTVL.

This clone was seen just once. The chain combines TRBV7-6 with TRBJ2-5; 7 bases match TRBD1. Trimming at V came to 1 base and at J to 4 bases, leaving 3 bases not matched to a gene. Germline V lookup: CDR1 SGHVS, CDR2 FNYEAQ. The CDR3 has 14 residues. The DNA for the CDR3 is TGTGCCAGCAGCTTAGGTAACAGGGGAGAGACCCAGTACTTC. Translation: CASSLGNRGETQYF.

CDR3 sequence reads: CASEQSGNTIYF. The CDR3 DNA follows: TGTGCCAGCGAGCAGAGTGGAAACACCATATATTTT. V gene TRBV3-1 (or the pseudogene TRBV3-2) combines with J gene TRBJ1-3; D gene ambiguous. The length of the CDR3 is 12 residues. V was trimmed by 8 bases and J by 3 bases, leaving 8 bases between them. Per germline, CDR1 LGHDT and CDR2 YNNKEL (reference sequence).

The chain is built from TRBV19 and TRBJ2-5; D is unclear. The CDR3 is made up of 8 amino acids. V was trimmed by 9 bases and J by 4 bases, leaving 0 bases between them. The germline V gene encodes CDR1 LNHDA and CDR2 SQIVND (reference sequence). The CDR3 spells CARETQYF. CDR3 nucleotides: TGTGCCAGAGAGACCCAGTACTTC.

V gene TRBV28 combines with J gene TRBJ1-2; tentatively, D is TRBD1 (6 bases). The CDR3 is 15 residues long. V shed 8 bases and J shed 1 base, with 17 bases lying between them. Germline V gives CDR1 MDHEN, CDR2 SYDVKM. Here the CDR3 reads CASFRSGQINYGYTF. The CDR3, as DNA: TGTGCCAGCTTTAGATCGGGACAAATTAACTATGGCTACACCTTC.

The chain couples TRBV15 to TRBJ2-5; D remains ambiguous. V was clipped by 0 bases and J by 5 bases, with 10 bases between them. Per germline, CDR1 LNHNV and CDR2 YYDKDF (reference sequence). The CDR3 runs 14 residues. CDR3 nucleotide sequence: TGTGCCACCAGCAGAGATGGATTTGGGGAGACCCAGTACTTC. Its translation: CATSRDGFGETQYF.

The chain links TRBV4-1 to TRBJ2-3, with 10 bases that match TRBD2. With V trimmed by 7 bases and J by 6 bases, 10 bases remained unmatched. This CDR3 spans 15 amino acids. Germline V gene data show CDR1 as MGHRA and CDR2 as YSYEKL. CDR3 DNA sequence: TGCGCCAGCAAAAGGCTAGCGGGAGTTTTGGATACGCAGTATTTT. It translates to CASKRLAGVLDTQYF.

The chain employs TRBV25-1 and TRBJ2-7; no clear D gene. This CDR3 is built from 12 residues. Trimming shortened V by 6 bases and J by 0 bases, and 6 bases separated the two germline ends. Per the germline V gene, CDR1 is MGHDK and CDR2 is SYGVNS. The CDR3 nucleotides are TGTGCCAGCAGCTACGGCTCCTACGAGCAGTACTTC. Encoded protein: CASSYGSYEQYF.

V is TRBV30 and J is TRBJ1-6; 9 bases are shared with TRBD1. This CDR3 is built from 17 residues. Losses at the gene ends were 2 bases for V and 5 bases for J; bases not matched to a gene: 10. Germline-derived CDR1 and CDR2 are GTSNPN and SVGIG (reference sequence). CDR3 DNA sequence: TGTGCCTGGAGTCCCCGAGACAGGGGGATTGATAATTCACCCCTCCACTTT. Translated, it gives CAWSPRDRGIDNSPLHF.

The chain links TRBV2 to TRBJ2-7; D unclear. Germline values: CDR1 SNHLY, CDR2 FYNNEI. Trimming took off 4 bases at V and 2 bases at J, with 9 bases between the two ends. The CDR3 covers 13 residues. The CDR3: CASSAGQTYEQYF. CDR3 DNA sequence: TGTGCCAGCAGTGCTGGTCAGACCTACGAGCAGTACTTC.

The gene calls are TRBV2 and TRBJ1-1, with 7 positions matching TRBD1. The J segment lost 7 bases and the V segment lost 2 bases, leaving 1 base of the junction unmatched. Germline V gene sequence: CDR1 SNHLY, CDR2 FYNNEI. The CDR3 covers 12 residues. CDR3: CASSERDSEAFF. Written as DNA, the CDR3 is TGTGCCAGCAGTGAACGGGACAGTGAAGCTTTCTTT.

The chain joins TRBV27 to TRBJ1-6; 8 nucleotides agree with TRBD1. Looked up from germline, CDR1 is MNHEY and CDR2 is SMNVEV (reference sequence). The V and J ends lost 6 bases and 3 bases, in that order; junction bases with no gene match: 4. CDR3 length: 15 amino acids. The CDR3 reads CASSPQGDYNSPLHF. In DNA form, the CDR3 reads TGTGCCAGCAGCCCACAGGGGGACTATAATTCACCCCTCCACTTT.

The chain couples TRBV18 to TRBJ2-7, with D perhaps TRBD1 (5 bases). V was cut by 0 bases and J by 5 bases, with 11 bases left in between. CDR1 and CDR2 from the germline V gene are KGHSH and LQKENI. There are 14 residues in the CDR3. CDR3 DNA: TGTGCCAGCTCACCACCGACAGAAAGAGACGAGCAGTACTTC. Encoded protein: CASSPPTERDEQYF.

The chain carries TRBV28 and TRBJ1-1; the match to TRBD1 covers 8 bases. The CDR3 spans 16 residues. The germline gives CDR1 MDHEN, CDR2 SYDVKM. Trimming cost V 4 bases and J 4 bases; bases outside gene matches: 11. The CDR3 nucleotides read TGTGCCAGCAGTTCCACAGGGGGTAGGTTGGGCACTGAAGCTTTCTTT. Protein: CASSSTGGRLGTEAFF.

The V and J genes are TRBV21-1 and TRBJ1-3. TRBV21-1 is assigned pseudogene status. The CDR3 totals 19 residues. CDR3 in DNA: TGTGCCAGCAGCAAAAAGGCGACCGACTTACGGTACTCTGGAAACACCATATATTTT. Amino acids: CASSKKATDLRYSGNTIYF.

The gene calls are TRBV18 and TRBJ1-1; 8 bases are shared with TRBD1. Trimming took 4 bases from V and 1 from J; bases not matched to a gene: 2. The CDR3 loop spans 14 amino acids. Germline V gives CDR1 KGHSH, CDR2 LQKENI. CDR3 sequence reads: CASSRQGSNTEAFF. CDR3 sequence (DNA): TGTGCCAGCTCACGACAGGGGTCGAACACTGAAGCTTTCTTT. Using reference TRBV18 and TRBJ1-1 for the parts outside the CDR3, the full variable domain is NAGVMQNPRHLVRRRGQEARLRCSPMKGHSHVYWYRQLPEEGLKFMVYLQKENIIDESGMPKERFSAEFPKEGPSILRIQQVVRGDSAAYFCASSRQGSNTEAFFGQGTRLTVV.

The chain is built from TRBV30 and TRBJ2-7; 8 bases are shared with TRBD2. CDR3 size: 13 residues. Germline V gives CDR1 GTSNPN, CDR2 SVGIG (reference sequence). J was trimmed by 7 bases and V by 4 bases; bases with no gene match: 9. The CDR3 protein is CAWNTGGPGEQYF. CDR3 coding DNA: TGTGCCTGGAATACGGGAGGGCCTGGGGAGCAGTACTTC.

V is TRBV2 and J is TRBJ1-1, with 8 nucleotides matching TRBD1. The junction had 0 bases not matched to a gene; V was cut back by 8 bases and J by 1 base. This CDR3 is built from 12 residues. The germline CDR1 and CDR2 sequences are SNHLY and FYNNEI. The CDR3 region is CASGQGNTEAFF. The CDR3, as DNA: TGTGCCAGCGGACAGGGGAACACTGAAGCTTTCTTT.

This chain connects TRBV7-9 to TRBJ2-1; TRBD2 matches 11 bases. The CDR3 runs to 16 residues. The trim removed 0 bases at V and 8 bases at J, leaving 6 bases unmatched. CDR1 and CDR2 from the germline V gene are SEHNR and FQNEAQ (reference sequence). The CDR3 sequence: CASSLATSGGSYEQFF. The DNA of the CDR3 is TGTGCCAGCAGCTTAGCCACTAGCGGGGGCTCCTATGAGCAGTTCTTC.

DNA of the CDR3: TGCGCCAGCAGCTTGTCGGGACAGGTCTACGAGCAGTACTTC. Protein product: CASSLSGQVYEQYF. The chain is built from TRBV5-1 and TRBJ2-7; 8 positions match TRBD1. The CDR3 spans 14 residues. Looked up from germline, CDR1 is SGHRS and CDR2 is YFSETQ. J lost 3 bases, V lost 1 base, and 3 bases had no gene match.

The chain couples TRBV19 to TRBJ1-2; D might be TRBD1 (5 bases). The germline CDR1 and CDR2 sequences are LNHDA and SQIVND (reference sequence). The CDR3 covers 13 residues. Trimming took 4 bases from V and 2 from J, leaving 8 bases between them. The DNA for the CDR3 is TGTGCCAGTAGTAGACGGGGGAACTATGGCTACACCTTC. Translation: CASSRRGNYGYTF.